Below are 17 T cell receptor beta chains sequenced from a single sample in a study of read filtering for tumor transcriptome and immune sequencing. The library was built from about 400 ng RNA with molecular barcoded adaptors for alpha/delta and beta/gamma chains. TCRdb itself ran the reads through MiXCR, one entry per CDR3 protein. The sample records 20,000 to 25,000 distinct CDR3 sequences, more than 20% being singletons. The specimen was a population of CD138-negative cells sorted from bone marrow. Receptor source: a donor at least 40 years old with multiple myeloma.

This clonotype appeared many times. The chain recombines TRBV9 with TRBJ2-6; possible D gene TRBD1, 5 bases. The CDR3 runs 17 residues. Germline CDR1 reads SGDLS; CDR2 reads YYNGEE. Trimming removed 2 bases from V and 0 bases from J, with 12 bases in between. CDR3 sequence (DNA): TGTGCCAGCAGCGTCCCCAGGGATTACTCTGGGGCCAACGTCCTGACTTTC. Its protein is CASSVPRDYSGANVLTF. Using reference TRBV9 and TRBJ2-6 for the parts outside the CDR3, the full variable domain is DSGVTQTPKHLITATGQRVTLRCSPRSGDLSVYWYQQSLDQGLQFLIQYYNGEERAKGNILERFSAQQFPDLHSELNLSSLELGDSALYFCASSVPRDYSGANVLTFGAGSRLTVL.

The chain couples TRBV28 to TRBJ2-2; 7 bases are a match to TRBD1. The germline V gene has CDR1 MDHEN and CDR2 SYDVKM. V lost 7 bases, J lost 1 base, and 12 bases stayed unmatched. CDR3 size: 17 residues. The CDR3: CASIQRQGQMNTGELFF. The DNA for the CDR3 is TGTGCCAGCATCCAACGACAGGGACAGATGAACACCGGGGAGCTGTTTTTT.

This clonotype was counted a single time. The junction differs from germline at one of its ends, possibly a read error. V usage is TRBV20-1 and J usage is TRBJ2-7; a weak D match, TRBD2 (5 bases). The CDR3 is 14 residues long. CDR1 DFQATT and CDR2 SNEGSKA come from the germline V gene (reference sequence). For the CDR3, the DNA is TGCAGTGCTAGGGAGGTAAAACGAACCCACGAGCAGTATTTC. Amino acids: CSAREVKRTHEQYF.

Ten or more counts support this clonotype. Compared with germline, one end of the junction differs, possibly owing to a read error. The chain recombines TRBV18 with TRBJ2-3; TRBD1 matches 7 bases. Germline V gene lookup returns CDR1 KGHSH and CDR2 LQKENI. This CDR3 region has 18 residues. The DNA for the CDR3 is TGTGCCAGCTCGCCACCCGCAGCTAGGGGGCGAAGAACAGATACGCAGTATTTT. Protein sequence: CASSPPAARGRRTDTQYF.

This clonotype was detected a few times. The rearrangement links TRBV11-2 to TRBJ2-5, with TRBD2 matching over 16 bases. The CDR3 spans 15 residues. CDR1 is SGHAT, CDR2 FQNNGV, per germline. V was clipped by 8 bases and J by 7 bases; unmatched bases: 7. This CDR3 is CASGGTSGRGRTQYF. In DNA, the CDR3 is TGTGCCAGCGGGGGGACTAGCGGGAGGGGAAGGACCCAGTACTTC.

The chain is built from TRBV20-1 and TRBJ2-2; 8 bases are a match to TRBD1. CDR3 size: 14 residues. The germline gives CDR1 DFQATT, CDR2 SNEGSKA (reference sequence). Unmatched junction bases numbered 3, after V lost 2 bases and J lost 4 bases. CDR3 coding DNA: TGCAGTGCTAGATACAGGGGGGTCACCGGGGAGCTGTTTTTT. Amino acids: CSARYRGVTGELFF.

This clonotype turned up a few times. One base away lies a much larger clone, so this may be a sequencing read error. The rearrangement joins TRBV2 to TRBJ2-1; D is uncertain. Germline V gene data show CDR1 as SNHLY and CDR2 as FYNNEI. CDR3 length: 13 amino acids. CDR3: CASSVGPYNELFF. The CDR3 DNA follows: TGTGCCAGCAGTGTTGGCCCTTACAATGAGCTGTTCTTC.

This clonotype has ten or more counts. The conserved final phenylalanine or tryptophan is absent from the CDR3, which likely points to a read error. The chain couples TRBV2 to TRBJ2-1, with no clear D. The V end lost 1 base, the J end lost 7 bases, and 8 bases lay between the germline ends. The CDR3 totals 13 residues. Germline V gene data show CDR1 as SNHLY and CDR2 as FYNNEI. The CDR3 protein is CASSEGSWNEQFL. CDR3 nucleotides: TGTGCCAGCAGTGAAGGTAGCTGGAATGAGCAGTTCCTC.

This clonotype was recorded at least ten times. The rearrangement uses TRBV12-3 or TRBV12-4 and TRBJ1-5, with 8 bases lining up with TRBD1. The CDR3 is made up of 14 amino acids. V trimming: 4 bases; J trimming: 7 bases; junction bases outside the gene matches: 6. CDR3 sequence (DNA): TGTGCCAGCAGTTCAGGGGGCGCGGGACAGCCCCAGCATTTT. Its protein product is CASSSGGAGQPQHF.

This clonotype was counted between two and nine times. Possible read error: a much larger clone is one base away. The genes are TRBV3-1 and TRBJ2-7, with TRBD2 matching 8 bases. Per the germline V gene, CDR1 is LGHDT and CDR2 is YNNKEL (reference sequence). This CDR3 contains 15 residues. CDR3 DNA: TGTGCCAGCAGCCAAGAGTTAGCGGGGCCCTACGGGCAGTACTTC. Residues: CASSQELAGPYGQYF.

This clonotype was seen repeatedly, ten times or more. J is TRBJ1-5 and V is TRBV20-1; 10 bases are shared with TRBD1. This CDR3 has 18 amino acids. Trimming took 1 base from V and 2 from J; bases not matched to a gene: 11. Per the germline V gene, CDR1 is DFQATT and CDR2 is SNEGSKA (reference sequence). CDR3 protein: CSARAGTGATGRNQPQHF. The CDR3 DNA is TGCAGTGCTAGAGCAGGGACAGGGGCGACGGGTCGCAATCAGCCCCAGCATTTT.

This clonotype was seen many times. The gene calls are TRBV11-2 and TRBJ1-1; the match to TRBD1 covers 7 bases. Unmatched junction bases numbered 6, after V lost 5 bases and J lost 0 bases. The germline CDR1 and CDR2 sequences are SGHAT and FQNNGV. The CDR3 is 15 amino acids. The CDR3 DNA is TGTGCCAGCAGCGAGGCGACAGGGATGAACACTGAAGCTTTCTTT. Protein product: CASSEATGMNTEAFF.

This chain connects TRBV10-3 to TRBJ1-5; 7 nucleotides line up with TRBD1. With V trimmed by 5 bases and J by 9 bases, 16 bases remained unmatched. The CDR3 runs to 16 residues. CDR1 ENHRY and CDR2 SYGVKD come from the germline V gene. The CDR3 reads CAISPGQTRSHRPQHF. DNA for the CDR3: TGTGCCATCAGTCCGGGACAGACGAGGAGCCATCGGCCCCAGCATTTT.

Concerning this clonotype: This clone may be a read error of a much larger clone one base away. V and J are TRBV19 and TRBJ2-7; D is possibly TRBD1 or TRBD2 (5 bases each). Germline V gives CDR1 LNHDA, CDR2 SQIVND (reference sequence). The CDR3 consists of 15 residues. With 8 bases removed from V and 6 bases from J, the gap between germline ends came to 23 bases. The CDR3 spells CASGNRDQTSGEQYF. CDR3 in DNA: TGTGCCAGTGGTAACCGGGACCAAACTTCGGGCGAGCAGTACTTC.

This clonotype was observed at least ten times. The chain links TRBV20-1 to TRBJ2-7, with 7 bases matching TRBD1. After removal of 2 bases from V and 9 bases from J, the junction contained 16 bases not matched to a gene. CDR3 length equals 15 residues. Germline V gene data show CDR1 as DFQATT and CDR2 as SNEGSKA (reference sequence). CDR3 nucleotide sequence: TGCAGTGCTAGATCCACTGACAGGGATTGGGGCGGGCAGTACTTC. It specifies CSARSTDRDWGGQYF.

Of note for this clonotype: This may arise from a read error, as a much more abundant clone is one base away. The chain combines TRBV28 with TRBJ2-1; 7 nucleotides line up with TRBD2. The CDR3 length is 18 residues. Germline lookup yields CDR1 MDHEN and CDR2 SYDVKM. V gave up 4 bases and J gave up 1 base; unmatched junction bases: 13. The CDR3 DNA reads as TGTGCCAGCAGTTCCCCCTATTGGCCAGCGGGATCCTACAATGAGCAGTTCTTC. It codes for CASSSPYWPAGSYNEQFF. The full variable domain, rest sourced from reference TRBV28 and TRBJ2-1, is DVKVTQSSRYLVKRTGEKVFLECVQDMDHENMFWYRQDPGLGLRLIYFSYDVKMKEKGDIPEGYSVSREKKERFSLILESASTNQTSMYLCASSSPYWPAGSYNEQFFGPGTRLTVL.

A note on this clonotype: One end of the junction varies from germline; a read error may be responsible. The chain couples TRBV28 to TRBJ1-5, with D possibly TRBD1 on 5 matching bases. The CDR3 contains 15 residues. Per the germline V gene, CDR1 is MDHEN and CDR2 is SYDVKM. CDR3 loop: CAGSLPRTINQPQHF. Written as DNA, the CDR3 is TGTGCCGGCAGTCTCCCGAGGACAATCAATCAGCCCCAGCATTTT.